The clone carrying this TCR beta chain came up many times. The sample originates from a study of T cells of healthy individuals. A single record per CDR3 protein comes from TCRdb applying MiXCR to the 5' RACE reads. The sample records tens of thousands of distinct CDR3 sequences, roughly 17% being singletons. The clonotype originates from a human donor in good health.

The CDR3 reads CASSLDVGGVENSYNSPLHF. In nucleotides, the CDR3 is TGTGCCAGCAGTTTAGACGTGGGAGGTGTGGAAAACTCCTATAATTCACCCCTCCACTTT. The chain combines TRBV12-3 or TRBV12-4 with TRBJ1-6; D not certain. The CDR3 has 20 amino acids. V was cut by 1 base and J by 0 bases, with 19 bases left in between.